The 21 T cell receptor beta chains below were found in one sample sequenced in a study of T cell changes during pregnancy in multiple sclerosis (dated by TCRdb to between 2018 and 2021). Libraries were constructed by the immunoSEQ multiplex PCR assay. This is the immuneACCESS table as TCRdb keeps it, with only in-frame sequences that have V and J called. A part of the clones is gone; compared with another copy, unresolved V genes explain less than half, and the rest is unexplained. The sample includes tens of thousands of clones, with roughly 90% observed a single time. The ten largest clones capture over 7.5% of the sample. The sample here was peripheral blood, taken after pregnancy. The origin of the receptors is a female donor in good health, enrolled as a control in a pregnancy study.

CDR3 DNA sequence: TGTGCCAGCAGCCCCGCCGGGACTAGCGGCCAAGAGACCCAGTACTTC. Its protein product is CASSPAGTSGQETQYF. The chain has TRBV5-8 and TRBJ2-5; 11 bases are shared with TRBD2. Trimming cost V 4 bases and J 1 base; bases outside gene matches: 6. This CDR3 contains 16 residues. Germline V CDR1 and CDR2: SGHTS, YDEGEE.

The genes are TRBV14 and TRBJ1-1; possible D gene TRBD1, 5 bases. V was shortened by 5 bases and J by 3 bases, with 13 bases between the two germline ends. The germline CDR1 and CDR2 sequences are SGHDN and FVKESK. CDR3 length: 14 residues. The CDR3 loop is CASSRRPGDTEAFF. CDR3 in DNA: TGTGCCAGCAGCAGAAGACCGGGGGACACTGAAGCTTTCTTT. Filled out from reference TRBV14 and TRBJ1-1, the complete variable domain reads EAGVTQFPSHSVIEKGQTVTLRCDPISGHDNLYWYRRVMGKEIKFLLHFVKESKQDESGMPNNRFLAERTGGTYSTLKVQPAELEDSGVYFCASSRRPGDTEAFFGQGTRLTVV.

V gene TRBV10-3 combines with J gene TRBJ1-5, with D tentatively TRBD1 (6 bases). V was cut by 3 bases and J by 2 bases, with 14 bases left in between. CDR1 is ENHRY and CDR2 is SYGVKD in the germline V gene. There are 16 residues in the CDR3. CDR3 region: CAISEGGHMGNQPQHF. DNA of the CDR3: TGTGCCATCAGTGAAGGGGGACACATGGGCAATCAGCCCCAGCATTTT.

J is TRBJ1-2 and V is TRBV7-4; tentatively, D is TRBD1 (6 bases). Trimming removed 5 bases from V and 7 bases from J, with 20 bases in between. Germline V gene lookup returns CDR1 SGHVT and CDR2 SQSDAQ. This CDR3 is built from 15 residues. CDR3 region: CASSPWDKNLRGYTF. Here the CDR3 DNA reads TGTGCCAGCAGCCCATGGGACAAAAATCTCCGTGGCTACACCTTC.

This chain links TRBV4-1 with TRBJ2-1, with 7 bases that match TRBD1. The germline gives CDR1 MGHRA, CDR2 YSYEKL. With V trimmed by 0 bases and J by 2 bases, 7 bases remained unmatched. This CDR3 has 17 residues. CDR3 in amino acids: CASSQDTPGTAYNEQFF. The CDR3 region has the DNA TGCGCCAGCAGCCAAGACACACCCGGGACAGCCTACAATGAGCAGTTCTTC.

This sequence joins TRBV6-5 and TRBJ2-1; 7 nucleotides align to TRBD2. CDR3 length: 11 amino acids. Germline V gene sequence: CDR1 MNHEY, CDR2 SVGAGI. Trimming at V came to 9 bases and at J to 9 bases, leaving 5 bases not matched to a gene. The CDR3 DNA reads TGTGCCAGTAGACTAGCTAGTGAGCAGTTCTTC. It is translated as CASRLASEQFF.

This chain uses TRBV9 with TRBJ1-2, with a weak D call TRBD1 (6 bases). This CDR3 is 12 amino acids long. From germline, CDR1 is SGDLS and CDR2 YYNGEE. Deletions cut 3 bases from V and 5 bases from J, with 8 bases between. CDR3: CASSDRVYGYTF. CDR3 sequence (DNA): TGTGCCAGCAGCGACAGGGTTTATGGCTACACCTTC.

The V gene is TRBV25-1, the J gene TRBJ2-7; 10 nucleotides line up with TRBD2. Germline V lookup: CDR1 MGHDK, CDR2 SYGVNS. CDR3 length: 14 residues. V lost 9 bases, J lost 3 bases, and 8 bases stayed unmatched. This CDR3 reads CASRTSGLYYEQYF. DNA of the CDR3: TGTGCCAGTAGGACTAGCGGACTGTACTACGAGCAGTACTTC.

CDR3 coding DNA: TGTGCCAGCAGCCTACAACAGTTAGCCAAAAACATTCAGTACTTC. It codes for CASSLQQLAKNIQYF. The chain carries TRBV5-6 and TRBJ2-4; D unresolved. Germline CDR1 is SGHDT and CDR2 is YYEEEE. CDR3 length: 15 residues. V was cut by 4 bases and J by 0 bases, with 11 bases left in between.

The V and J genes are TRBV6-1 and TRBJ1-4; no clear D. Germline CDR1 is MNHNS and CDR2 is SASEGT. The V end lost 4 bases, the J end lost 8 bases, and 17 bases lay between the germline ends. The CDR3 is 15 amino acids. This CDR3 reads CASSGGRTAEEKLFF. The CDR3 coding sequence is TGTGCCAGCAGTGGAGGGAGGACGGCCGAGGAAAAACTGTTTTTT.

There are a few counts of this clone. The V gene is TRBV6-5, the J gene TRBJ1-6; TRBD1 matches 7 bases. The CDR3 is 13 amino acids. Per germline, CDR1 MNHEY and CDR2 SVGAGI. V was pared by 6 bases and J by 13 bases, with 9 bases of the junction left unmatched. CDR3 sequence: CASRPTGAPPLHF. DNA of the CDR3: TGTGCCAGCAGACCTACAGGGGCCCCGCCCCTCCACTTT.

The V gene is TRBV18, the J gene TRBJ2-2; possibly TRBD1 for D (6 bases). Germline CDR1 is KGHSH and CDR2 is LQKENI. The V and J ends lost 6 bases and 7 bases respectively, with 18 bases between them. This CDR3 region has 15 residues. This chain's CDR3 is CASSSGTMDLGELFF. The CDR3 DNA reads TGTGCCAGCTCGTCCGGGACAATGGATCTCGGGGAGCTGTTTTTT.

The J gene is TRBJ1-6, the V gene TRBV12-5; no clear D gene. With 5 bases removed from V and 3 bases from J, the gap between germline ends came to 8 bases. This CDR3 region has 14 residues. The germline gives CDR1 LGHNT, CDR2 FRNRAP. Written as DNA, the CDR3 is TGTGCTAGTGGTGAGGAGCTCTATAATTCACCCCTCCACTTT. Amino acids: CASGEELYNSPLHF.

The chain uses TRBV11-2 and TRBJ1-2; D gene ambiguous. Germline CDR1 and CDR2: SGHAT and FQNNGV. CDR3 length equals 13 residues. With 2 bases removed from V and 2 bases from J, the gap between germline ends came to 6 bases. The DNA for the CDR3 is TGTGCCAGCAGCTTACTTTTCAACTATGGCTACACCTTC. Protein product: CASSLLFNYGYTF. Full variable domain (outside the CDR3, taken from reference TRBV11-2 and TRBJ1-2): EAGVAQSPRYKIIEKRQSVAFWCNPISGHATLYWYQQILGQGPKLLIQFQNNGVVDDSQLPKDRFSAERLKGVDSTLKIQPAKLEDSAVYLCASSLLFNYGYTFGSGTRLTVV.

The CDR3 DNA sequence: TGTGCCAGCAGTGAAACGACAGGGGTCGAGCAGTACTTC. It specifies CASSETTGVEQYF. The rearrangement uses TRBV6-5 and TRBJ2-7, with 8 bases aligning to TRBD1. Germline trimming cut 5 bases from V and 6 bases from J; bases unmatched to any gene: 6. This CDR3 has 13 residues. CDR1 and CDR2 (germline): MNHEY, SVGAGI.

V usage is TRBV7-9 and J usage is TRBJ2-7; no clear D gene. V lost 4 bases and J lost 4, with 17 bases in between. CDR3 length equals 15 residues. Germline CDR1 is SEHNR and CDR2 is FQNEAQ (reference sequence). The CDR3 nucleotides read TGTGCCAGCAGCTCCGGTTCGATTGAGATATACGAGCAGTACTTC. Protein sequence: CASSSGSIEIYEQYF.

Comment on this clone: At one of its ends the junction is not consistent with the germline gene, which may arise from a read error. CDR3 protein: CASRDLAGGLDTQYF. In DNA form, the CDR3 reads TGCGCCAGCCGTGACCTAGCGGGGGGGCTAGATACGCAGTATTTT. This rearrangement joins TRBV10-2 to TRBJ2-3; TRBD2 aligns across 12 bases. Germline V lookup: CDR1 WSHSY, CDR2 SAAADI. This CDR3 has 15 residues.

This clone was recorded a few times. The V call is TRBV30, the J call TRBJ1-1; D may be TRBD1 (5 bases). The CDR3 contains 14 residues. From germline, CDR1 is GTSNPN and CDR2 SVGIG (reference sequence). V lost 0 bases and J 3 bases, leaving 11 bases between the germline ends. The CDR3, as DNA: TGTGCCTGGAGTGTAGGGGACTGGGACACTGAAGCTTTCTTT. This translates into CAWSVGDWDTEAFF.

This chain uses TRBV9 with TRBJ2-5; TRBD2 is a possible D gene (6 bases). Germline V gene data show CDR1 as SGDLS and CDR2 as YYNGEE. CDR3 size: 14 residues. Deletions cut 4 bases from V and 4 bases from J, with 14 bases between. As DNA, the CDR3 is TGTGCCAGCAGCAATCCCGGGGGAGGAGAGACCCAGTACTTC. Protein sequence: CASSNPGGGETQYF.

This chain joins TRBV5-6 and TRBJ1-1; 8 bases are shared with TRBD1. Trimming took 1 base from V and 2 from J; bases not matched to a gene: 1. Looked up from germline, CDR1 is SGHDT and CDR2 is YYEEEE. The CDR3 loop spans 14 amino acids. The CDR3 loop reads CASSLPGGNTEAFF. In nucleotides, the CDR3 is TGTGCCAGCAGCTTGCCAGGGGGCAACACTGAAGCTTTCTTT.

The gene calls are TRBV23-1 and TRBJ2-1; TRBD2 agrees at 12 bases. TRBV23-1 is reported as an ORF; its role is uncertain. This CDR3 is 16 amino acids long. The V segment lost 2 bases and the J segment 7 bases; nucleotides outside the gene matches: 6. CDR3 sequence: CASSQKTSGSDNEQFF. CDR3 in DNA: TGCGCCAGCAGTCAAAAGACTAGCGGGAGCGATAATGAGCAGTTCTTC.